Below are 5 T cell receptor beta chains sequenced from a single sample in a study of CD8 T cells in ankylosing spondylitis. From the 5' RACE reads, TCRdb called clonotypes with MiXCR, one entry per CDR3 protein. The repertoire holds 150,000 to 200,000 distinct CDR3 sequences, with approximately 13% as singletons. The specimen sequenced was blood, either unsorted or a sorted T cell fraction (not recorded which). The receptors were sampled from a female donor with ankylosing spondylitis or in good health (not recorded which).

V and J are TRBV18 and TRBJ2-5, with D perhaps matching TRBD1 (6 bases). The germline gives CDR1 KGHSH, CDR2 LQKENI. Trimming removed 5 bases from V and 4 bases from J, with 14 bases in between. The CDR3 is 14 amino acids. CDR3 DNA sequence: TGTGCCAGCTCAGCCTTACAGGGAACAGAGACCCAGTACTTC. Translated: CASSALQGTETQYF.

The J gene is TRBJ2-7, the V gene TRBV12-3 or TRBV12-4; D tentatively reads TRBD1 or TRBD2 (7 bases each). Trimming took 6 bases from V and 6 from J, leaving 21 bases between them. The CDR3 runs 15 residues. CDR3 protein: CASSRGDSPSVEQYF. DNA of the CDR3: TGTGCCAGCAGCCGGGGGGACAGTCCTTCGGTCGAGCAGTACTTC.

This clonotype was recorded once. This may be a read error: a much more frequent sequence differs by one nucleotide. The chain carries TRBV4-3 and TRBJ2-7; D is perhaps TRBD1 or TRBD2 (6 bases each). The germline gives CDR1 LGHNA, CDR2 YSLEER. Trimming removed 0 bases at V and 2 bases at J, with 14 bases between. This CDR3 is built from 16 residues. CDR3 loop: CASSQEYGGLTYEQYF. For the CDR3, the DNA is TGCGCCAGCAGCCAAGAATACGGGGGCTTAACCTACGAGCAGTACTTC.

The chain is built from TRBV5-5 and TRBJ2-7; weak D call: TRBD1 (5 bases). V lost 0 bases and J lost 6, with 13 bases in between. The CDR3 contains 14 residues. Looked up from germline, CDR1 is SGHKS and CDR2 is YYEKEE (reference sequence). CDR3 sequence reads: CASSLEQAYFEQYF. CDR3 sequence (DNA): TGTGCCAGCAGCTTGGAACAGGCCTACTTCGAGCAGTACTTC.

This clonotype was counted many times. DNA of the CDR3: TGCAGCGTTGAAGATCGCGGCAGATCCTACGAGCAGTACTTC. It codes for CSVEDRGRSYEQYF. The chain employs TRBV29-1 and TRBJ2-7; D is ambiguous. CDR1 is SQVTM and CDR2 is ANQGSEA in the germline V gene. Trimming left V 0 bases short and J 1 base short, with 10 bases between. This CDR3 region has 14 residues.